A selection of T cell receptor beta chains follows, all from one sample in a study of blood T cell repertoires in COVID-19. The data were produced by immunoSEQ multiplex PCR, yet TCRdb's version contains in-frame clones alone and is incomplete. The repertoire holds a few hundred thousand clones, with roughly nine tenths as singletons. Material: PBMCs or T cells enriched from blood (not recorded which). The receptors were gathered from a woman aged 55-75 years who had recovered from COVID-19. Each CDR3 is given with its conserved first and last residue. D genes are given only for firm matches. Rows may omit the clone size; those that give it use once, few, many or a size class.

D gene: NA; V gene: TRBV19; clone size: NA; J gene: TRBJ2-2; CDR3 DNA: TGTGCCAGTAGTTCGGGACACGTGAACACCGGGGAGCTGTTTTTT; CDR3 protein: CASSSGHVNTGELFF
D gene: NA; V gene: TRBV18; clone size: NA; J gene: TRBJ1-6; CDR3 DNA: TGTGCCAGCTCAGGGGGCCTAAGCTCCTATAATTCACCCCTCCACTTT; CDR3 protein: CASSGGLSSYNSPLHF
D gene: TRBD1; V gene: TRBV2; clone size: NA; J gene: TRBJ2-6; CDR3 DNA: TGTGCCAGCAGTAAACAGGGGACCTCTGGGGCCAACGTCCTGACTTTC; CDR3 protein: CASSKQGTSGANVLTF
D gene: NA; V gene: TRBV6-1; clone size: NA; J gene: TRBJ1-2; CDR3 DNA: TGTGCCAGCAGTGAAGCCGGACCAGGGAACTATGGCTACACCTTC; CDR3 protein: CASSEAGPGNYGYTF
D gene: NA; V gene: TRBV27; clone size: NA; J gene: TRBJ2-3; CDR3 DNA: TGTGCCAGCAGTTCCCCGCGGAGCACAGATACGCAGTATTTT; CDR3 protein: CASSSPRSTDTQYF
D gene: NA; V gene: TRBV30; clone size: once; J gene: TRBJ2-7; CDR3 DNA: TGTGCCTGGAGTGTACGGTCAGGGCTCGAGCAGTACTTC; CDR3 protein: CAWSVRSGLEQYF
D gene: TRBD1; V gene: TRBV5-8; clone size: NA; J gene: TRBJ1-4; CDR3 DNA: TGTGCCAGCAGTCAGGGGGACATTGCTAATGAAAAACTGTTTTTT; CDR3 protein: CASSQGDIANEKLFF
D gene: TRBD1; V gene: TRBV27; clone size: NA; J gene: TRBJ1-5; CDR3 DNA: TGTGCCAGCAGAACAGGGGCGCAGCCCCAGCATTTT; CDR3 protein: CASRTGAQPQHF
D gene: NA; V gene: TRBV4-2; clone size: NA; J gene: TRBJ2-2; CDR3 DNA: TGTGCCAGCAGCCAAGGTCTGGCGGGCGGAGAGCTGTTTTTT; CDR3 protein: CASSQGLAGGELFF
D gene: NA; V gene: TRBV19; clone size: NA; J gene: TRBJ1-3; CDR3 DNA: TGTGCCAGTCGATGGCGGACAGACGGAAACACCATATATTTT; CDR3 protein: CASRWRTDGNTIYF
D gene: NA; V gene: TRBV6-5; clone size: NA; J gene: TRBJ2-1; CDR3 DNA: TGTGCCAGCACCCTAACGGGGGGCCTGAATGAGCAGTTCTTC; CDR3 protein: CASTLTGGLNEQFF
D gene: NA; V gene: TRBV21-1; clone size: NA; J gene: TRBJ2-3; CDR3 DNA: TGTGCCAGCAGCAAAGGAAGGCCAAACGGGGTTACGCAGTATTTT; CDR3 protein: CASSKGRPNGVTQYF
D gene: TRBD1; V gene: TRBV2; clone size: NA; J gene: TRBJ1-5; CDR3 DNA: TGTGCCAGCAGTGAAACAGGGGCCCACAATCAGCCCCAGCATTTT; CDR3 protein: CASSETGAHNQPQHF
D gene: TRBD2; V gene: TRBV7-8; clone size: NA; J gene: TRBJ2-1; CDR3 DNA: TGTGCCAGCAGATCCACTAGCGGGGGGACCTACAATGAGCAGTTCTTC; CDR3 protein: CASRSTSGGTYNEQFF
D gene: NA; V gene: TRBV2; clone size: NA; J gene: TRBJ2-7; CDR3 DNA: TGTGCCAGCAGTAGCGGCAGGACCTACGAGCAGTACTTC; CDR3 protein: CASSSGRTYEQYF
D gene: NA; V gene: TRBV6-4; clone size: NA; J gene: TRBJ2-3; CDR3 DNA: TGTGCCAGCAGCCATCCTCTGGGATGGACTTCAGATACGCAGTATTTT; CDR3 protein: CASSHPLGWTSDTQYF
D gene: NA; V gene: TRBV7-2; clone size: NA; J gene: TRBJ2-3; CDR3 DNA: TGTGCCAGCAGCTTAGGAGTATTAGTAGATACGCAGTATTTT; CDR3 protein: CASSLGVLVDTQYF
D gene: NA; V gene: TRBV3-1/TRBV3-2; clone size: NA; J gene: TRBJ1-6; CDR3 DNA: TGTGCCAGCAGCCAAGATTTAGACGGCGGGAGCTCCTATAATTCACCCCTCCACTTT; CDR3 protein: CASSQDLDGGSSYNSPLHF
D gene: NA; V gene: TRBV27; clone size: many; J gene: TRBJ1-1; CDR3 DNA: TGTGCCAGCAGTCTCACTTATAGAGAGAACACTGAAGCTTTCTTT; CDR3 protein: CASSLTYRENTEAFF
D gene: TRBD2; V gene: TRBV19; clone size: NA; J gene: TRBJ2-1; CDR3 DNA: TGTGCCAGTAGTCCTAGCGGGGGGGCCTACAATGAGCAGTTCTTC; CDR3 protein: CASSPSGGAYNEQFF
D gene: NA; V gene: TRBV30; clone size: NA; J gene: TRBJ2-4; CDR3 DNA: TGTGCCTGGAGTGTACCTGGACACACCGTGAGCGCCAAAAACATTCAGTACTTC; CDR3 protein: CAWSVPGHTVSAKNIQYF
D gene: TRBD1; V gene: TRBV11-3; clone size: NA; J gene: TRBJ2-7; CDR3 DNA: TGTGCCAGCAGCCCCACCCCGGGACAGGGCTTGCACGAGCAGTACTTC; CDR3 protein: CASSPTPGQGLHEQYF
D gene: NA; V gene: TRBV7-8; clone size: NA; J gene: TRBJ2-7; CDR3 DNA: TGTGCCAGCAGCTTAGGGCGGGCGTACGAGCAGTACTTC; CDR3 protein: CASSLGRAYEQYF
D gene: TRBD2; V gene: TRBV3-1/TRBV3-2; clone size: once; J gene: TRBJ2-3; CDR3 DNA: TGTGCCAGCAGCTGGACTAGCGGGAGAAGCCGCACAGATACGCAGTATTTT; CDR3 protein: CASSWTSGRSRTDTQYF
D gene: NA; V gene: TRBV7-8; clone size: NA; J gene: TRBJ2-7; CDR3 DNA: TGTGCCAGCAGCCTCCCACGGGGCGAGCAGTACTTC; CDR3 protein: CASSLPRGEQYF
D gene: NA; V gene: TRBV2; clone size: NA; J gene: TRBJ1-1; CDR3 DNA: TGTGCCAGCAGTATCACGGTGAACACTGAAGCTTTCTTT; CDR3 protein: CASSITVNTEAFF
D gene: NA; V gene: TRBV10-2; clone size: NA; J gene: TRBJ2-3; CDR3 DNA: TGCGCCAGCTCGGGGGGCCAAGTCGCTACGCAGTATTTT; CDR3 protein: CASSGGQVATQYF
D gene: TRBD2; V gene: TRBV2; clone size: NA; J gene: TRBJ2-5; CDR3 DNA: TGTGCCAGCAGTCGGGGGGGGGAGACCCAGTACTTC; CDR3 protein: CASSRGGETQYF
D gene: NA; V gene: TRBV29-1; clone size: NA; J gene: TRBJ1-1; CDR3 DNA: TGCAGCGTTGAGGAGGCTGAAGCTTTCTTT; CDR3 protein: CSVEEAEAFF
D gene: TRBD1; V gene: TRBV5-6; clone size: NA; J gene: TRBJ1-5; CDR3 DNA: TGTGCCAGCAGCTTGGAGGGGGCAAGCAATCAGCCCCAGCATTTT; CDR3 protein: CASSLEGASNQPQHF
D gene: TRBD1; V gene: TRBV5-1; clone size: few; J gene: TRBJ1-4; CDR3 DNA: TGCGCCAGCAGCGCGGGACAGGGGAATGAAAAACTGTTTTTT; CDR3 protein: CASSAGQGNEKLFF
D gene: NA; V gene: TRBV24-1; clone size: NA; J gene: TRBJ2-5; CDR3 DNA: TGTGCCACCAGTGATTTGCCGGGTAGCAAGGAGAGAGAGACCCAGTACTTC; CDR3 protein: CATSDLPGSKERETQYF
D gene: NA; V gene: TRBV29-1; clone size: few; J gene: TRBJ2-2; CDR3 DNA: TGCAGCGTCAAGAGGGGGTCGAACACCGGGGAGCTGTTTTTT; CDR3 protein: CSVKRGSNTGELFF
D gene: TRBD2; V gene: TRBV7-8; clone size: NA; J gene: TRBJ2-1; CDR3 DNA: TGTGCCAGCAGCTTCGGACTAGCCAAAAACAATGAGCAGTTCTTC; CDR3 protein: CASSFGLAKNNEQFF
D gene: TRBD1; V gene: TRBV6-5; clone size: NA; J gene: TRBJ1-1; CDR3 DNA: TGTGCCAGCAGTTATAACAGGGGGAAAGACACTGAAGCTTTCTTT; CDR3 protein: CASSYNRGKDTEAFF
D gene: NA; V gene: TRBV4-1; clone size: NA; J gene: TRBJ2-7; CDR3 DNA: TGCGCCAGCAGCCAAGAAGGCGGCACTGGCTACGAGCAGTACTTC; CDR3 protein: CASSQEGGTGYEQYF
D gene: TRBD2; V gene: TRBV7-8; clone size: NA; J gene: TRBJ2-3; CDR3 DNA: TGTGCCAGCAGCGCCCCCTTTAGCGGGGGGGCAGCAGATACGCAGTATTTT; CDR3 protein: CASSAPFSGGAADTQYF
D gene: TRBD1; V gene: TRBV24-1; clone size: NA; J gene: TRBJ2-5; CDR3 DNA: TGTGCCACCAGTGATCCCCGGGACAGGGTACAGACCCAGTACTTC; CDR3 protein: CATSDPRDRVQTQYF
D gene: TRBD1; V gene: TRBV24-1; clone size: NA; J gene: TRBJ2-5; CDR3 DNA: TGTGCCACCAGTGACCTCCCCTCGACAGGGACCGAGACCCAGTACTTC; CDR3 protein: CATSDLPSTGTETQYF
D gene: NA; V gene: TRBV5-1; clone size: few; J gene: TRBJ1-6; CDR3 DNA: TGCGCCAGCAGCCCGGACGGGGGAGGCTCTTTAAATTCACCCCTCCACTTT; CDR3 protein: CASSPDGGGSLNSPLHF